One sample yielded the 18 T cell receptor beta chains listed below, sequenced in a study of T cell repertoires in cytomegalovirus infection. MiXCR, run by TCRdb on the reads, gives a single entry per CDR3 protein. Among about 220,000 distinct CDR3 sequences listed, around two fifths were seen once. The antigens of these receptors remain unknown. Sequences were derived from CD8+ T cells from cultured PBMCs, sampled from culture after CMV antigen stimulation. All receptors come from a human donor in good health (CMV status not recorded). Some clones in this sample may be carry-over from other donors' samples.

This clonotype came up many times. This chain joins TRBV7-2 and TRBJ2-3; the D gene is possibly TRBD2 (7 bases). This CDR3 has 16 amino acids. Germline loops: CDR1 SGHTA, CDR2 FQGNSA. The V end was cut by 3 bases, the J end by 3 bases, with 16 bases between. The CDR3, as DNA: TGTGCCAGCAGCTTGTGGGAGGGGGGGCCAACAGATACGCAGTATTTT. Translating it yields CASSLWEGGPTDTQYF.

This clonotype was counted a few times. CDR3 sequence (DNA): TGTGCCAGCAGTTTAGCGGGGGGGACTAGCGTAGCCGATGAGCAGTTCTTC. This codes for CASSLAGGTSVADEQFF. The V and J genes are TRBV12-3 or TRBV12-4 and TRBJ2-1; 10 nucleotides match TRBD2. This CDR3 comprises 17 residues. The junction had 10 bases not matched to a gene; V was cut back by 0 bases and J by 8 bases.

This clonotype was observed a handful of times. This chain links TRBV7-9 with TRBJ1-1, with D tentatively TRBD1 (5 bases). Germline V CDR1 and CDR2: SEHNR, FQNEAQ (reference sequence). The CDR3 has 13 residues. V lost 5 bases to trimming and J lost 4 bases, with 11 bases between them. Here the CDR3 DNA reads TGTGCCAGCAGCCCCAGGGAGGGCACTGAAGCTTTCTTT. Translation gives CASSPREGTEAFF.

Details on this clonotype: A much bigger clone sits one base away, suggesting this may be a read error. This sequence joins TRBV2 and TRBJ1-2; D remains ambiguous. The germline V and J ends were trimmed by 7 bases and 8 bases, with 23 bases remaining between them. Germline V CDR1 and CDR2: SNHLY, FYNNEI. The CDR3 sequence is 15 residues long. CDR3 residues: CASNVSLSPWVGYTF. The CDR3 nucleotides read TGTGCCAGCAATGTCAGCCTCTCCCCCTGGGTAGGCTACACCTTC.

The chain recombines TRBV7-4 with TRBJ2-1; TRBD2 matches at 10 bases. From germline, CDR1 is SGHVT and CDR2 SQSDAQ. CDR3 size: 16 residues. J gave up 6 bases and V 2 bases, and 7 bases lay outside the gene matches. As DNA, the CDR3 is TGTGCCAGCAGCTTAATCGCTAGCGGGAGAGGCAATGAGCAGTTCTTC. This sequence encodes CASSLIASGRGNEQFF.

This clonotype was seen a few times. The rearrangement uses TRBV11-2 and TRBJ2-5, with D perhaps TRBD1 (6 bases). The CDR3 length is 13 residues. CDR1 SGHAT and CDR2 FQNNGV come from the germline V gene. V lost 6 bases and J lost 5, with 13 bases in between. CDR3 protein: CASSPRGSETQYF. DNA of the CDR3: TGTGCCAGCAGTCCCAGGGGCAGTGAGACCCAGTACTTC.

This rearrangement joins TRBV7-9 to TRBJ2-7; 10 bases line up with TRBD1. CDR1 and CDR2 (germline): SEHNR, FQNEAQ (reference sequence). This CDR3 comprises 19 residues. V gave up 5 bases and J gave up 4 bases; unmatched junction bases: 20. CDR3 protein: CASSPRDRGPDTSSYEQYF. CDR3 DNA: TGTGCCAGCAGCCCAAGGGACAGGGGCCCCGATACTTCCTCATACGAGCAGTACTTC.

This clonotype was counted between two and nine times. The chain is built from TRBV28 and TRBJ2-7; D tentatively reads TRBD1 or TRBD2 (5 bases each). V was cut by 4 bases and J by 6 bases, with 13 bases left in between. The germline V gene encodes CDR1 MDHEN and CDR2 SYDVKM. The CDR3 sequence is 13 residues long. The CDR3 loop reads CASSSEGSLEQYF. CDR3 nucleotides: TGTGCCAGCAGTTCCGAGGGGAGTCTCGAGCAGTACTTC.

This clonotype was detected only a few times. The CDR3 bases are TGTGCCAGCAGCTTAGGCCTAGCGGGAGGGCCGAGGAATGAGCAGTTCTTC. It codes for CASSLGLAGGPRNEQFF. The chain carries TRBV7-2 and TRBJ2-1, with TRBD2 identical over 12 bases. This CDR3 region has 17 residues. With V trimmed by 1 base and J by 7 bases, 8 bases remained unmatched. In germline, CDR1 is SGHTA, CDR2 FQGNSA.

This clonotype has just a few counts. This sequence joins TRBV15 and TRBJ2-1; D might be TRBD1 (5 bases). The V end was cut by 4 bases, the J end by 2 bases, with 12 bases between. The CDR3 consists of 15 residues. CDR1 is LNHNV and CDR2 is YYDKDF in the germline V gene (reference sequence). The CDR3 region is CATSKQADPYNEQFF. The CDR3 nucleotides are TGTGCCACCAGCAAACAGGCCGACCCCTACAATGAGCAGTTCTTC.

This clonotype turned up a few times. This chain links TRBV20-1 with TRBJ1-5; D is perhaps TRBD1 (6 bases). The CDR3 has 13 residues. Per the germline V gene, CDR1 is DFQATT and CDR2 is SNEGSKA (reference sequence). Trimming removed 5 bases at V and 1 base at J, with 9 bases between. The CDR3 loop is CSALDRSNQPQHF. CDR3 DNA: TGCAGTGCTTTAGACAGGAGCAATCAGCCCCAGCATTTT.

V gene TRBV7-3 combines with J gene TRBJ1-1; D unresolved. Germline CDR1 is SGHTA and CDR2 is FQGTGA. V lost 0 bases and J 3 bases, leaving 11 bases between the germline ends. The CDR3 consists of 15 residues. For the CDR3, the DNA is TGTGCCAGCAGCTTAACCGGCAGGTCGGACACTGAAGCTTTCTTT. Translation gives CASSLTGRSDTEAFF.

The gene calls are TRBV27 and TRBJ2-7, with a possible D match to TRBD2 (7 bases). V was pared by 7 bases and J by 0 bases, with 16 bases between. The CDR3 runs 15 residues. Looked up from germline, CDR1 is MNHEY and CDR2 is SMNVEV (reference sequence). The CDR3, as DNA: TGTGCCAGCAAAAAGGGGGGAGGGCCCTCCTACGAGCAGTACTTC. It translates to CASKKGGGPSYEQYF.

V gene TRBV7-8 combines with J gene TRBJ2-3, with 8 bases that match TRBD2. The CDR3 extends over 14 amino acids. The V gene end was trimmed by 10 bases and the J gene end by 0 bases; junction bases not matched to a gene: 6. Germline CDR1 is SGHVS and CDR2 is FQNEAQ. The CDR3 DNA reads as TGTGCCACCCTTAGCGGGGCAAGCACAGATACGCAGTATTTT. Its protein is CATLSGASTDTQYF. Full variable domain (missing parts from reference TRBV7-8 and TRBJ2-3): GAGVSQSPRYKVAKRGQDVALRCDPISGHVSLFWYQQALGQGPEFLTYFQNEAQLDKSGLPSDRFFAERPEGSVSTLKIQRTQQEDSAVYLCATLSGASTDTQYFGPGTRLTVL.

The J gene is TRBJ2-5, the V gene TRBV4-1; 7 bases are shared with TRBD1. The CDR3 has 15 amino acids. Germline trimming cut 4 bases from V and 4 bases from J; bases unmatched to any gene: 9. The germline V gene has CDR1 MGHRA and CDR2 YSYEKL. The CDR3 DNA reads as TGCGCCAGCAGCCCGACAGGGATAGATGGAGAGACCCAGTACTTC. Its protein product is CASSPTGIDGETQYF.

The table lists this clonotype with many counts. CDR3 in amino acids: CASSSRNMNTEAFF. The DNA of the CDR3 is TGTGCCAGCAGCTCGCGAAACATGAACACTGAAGCTTTCTTT. The chain combines TRBV7-9 with TRBJ1-1; no clear D gene. This CDR3 has 14 amino acids. Germline assignment: CDR1 SEHNR and CDR2 FQNEAQ (reference sequence). V was pared by 4 bases and J by 0 bases, with 9 bases between. The full variable domain, with the rest looked up from reference TRBV7-9 and TRBJ1-1, is DTGVSQNPRHKITKRGQNVTFRCDPISEHNRLYWYRQTLGQGPEFLTYFQNEAQLEKSRLLSDRFSAERPKGSFSTLEIQRTEQGDSAMYLCASSSRNMNTEAFFGQGTRLTVV.

This clonotype has just a few counts. The chain employs TRBV19 and TRBJ2-7; no definite D call. The germline V and J ends were trimmed by 3 bases and 1 base, with 7 bases remaining between them. The CDR3 totals 13 residues. CDR1 is LNHDA and CDR2 is SQIVND in the germline V gene (reference sequence). The CDR3 spells CASSIPASYEQYF. The CDR3 DNA follows: TGTGCCAGTAGTATTCCTGCGTCCTACGAGCAGTACTTC.

CDR3 in amino acids: CASSLTGGAVEKLFF. DNA of the CDR3: TGTGCCAGCAGCTTAACGGGGGGCGCGGTTGAAAAACTGTTTTTT. The V and J genes are TRBV11-2 and TRBJ1-4; D is possibly TRBD1 (6 bases). CDR3 size: 15 residues. The V gene lost 2 bases and the J gene lost 7 bases, with 14 bases spanning the gap. Germline lookup yields CDR1 SGHAT and CDR2 FQNNGV.